A selection of T cell receptor beta chains follows, all from one sample in a study of T cell changes during pregnancy in multiple sclerosis. This table comes from immunoSEQ multiplex PCR, and its TCRdb copy is limited to in-frame clones, with some not included. The sample carries more than 55,000 clones, roughly nine tenths recorded once. The specimen comprised peripheral blood, sampled in the third trimester of pregnancy. The receptors were gathered from a female donor with multiple sclerosis, enrolled in a pregnancy study. Each CDR3 is given with its conserved first and last residue. The D gene is left open where the match is weak. The size entry is marked missing in some rows and otherwise reads once, few, many or a size class.

CDR3nt: TGTGCCAGCGGGGCGGGAGGCAAAAACATTCAGTACTTC
CDR3aa: CASGAGGKNIQYF
abundance: .
v_gene: TRBV2
d_gene: TRBD2
j_gene: TRBJ2-4

CDR3nt: TGTGCCAGCAGCTTAGTAGGTCGGACAGGAGATGGCTACACCTTC
CDR3aa: CASSLVGRTGDGYTF
abundance: .
v_gene: TRBV7-2
d_gene: TRBD1
j_gene: TRBJ1-2

CDR3nt: TGCACCAGCAGCCAAGATTCTCCGGCAGGTTTGCCCCTATACGGCTACACCTTC
CDR3aa: CTSSQDSPAGLPLYGYTF
abundance: .
v_gene: TRBV1
d_gene: .
j_gene: TRBJ1-2

CDR3nt: TGCGCCAGCAGTGGACAGGCGAGAGAGACCCAGTACTTC
CDR3aa: CASSGQARETQYF
abundance: .
v_gene: TRBV10-1
d_gene: .
j_gene: TRBJ2-5

CDR3nt: TGTGCCAGCAGCGAAACCTGGACAGGGGGGGAGACCCAGTACTTC
CDR3aa: CASSETWTGGETQYF
abundance: .
v_gene: TRBV11-2
d_gene: TRBD1
j_gene: TRBJ2-5

CDR3nt: TGTGCCAGCAGCCCTCACCTATCAAGTTCCGAGAACTACGAGCAGTACTTC
CDR3aa: CASSPHLSSSENYEQYF
abundance: .
v_gene: TRBV9
d_gene: .
j_gene: TRBJ2-7

CDR3nt: TGTGCCAGCAGCGCCGGTGATCCCCGGGGAGAGACCCAGTACTTC
CDR3aa: CASSAGDPRGETQYF
abundance: .
v_gene: TRBV7-7
d_gene: .
j_gene: TRBJ2-5

CDR3nt: TGTGCCAGCAGACCTACAGGGGAAGTATTCACCTTC
CDR3aa: CASRPTGEVFTF
abundance: .
v_gene: TRBV6-6
d_gene: TRBD1
j_gene: TRBJ1-2

CDR3nt: TGCGCCAGCAGCCAAGGAGATTCCTTCGTCAATCAGCCCCAGCATTTT
CDR3aa: CASSQGDSFVNQPQHF
abundance: .
v_gene: TRBV4-1
d_gene: .
j_gene: TRBJ1-5

CDR3nt: TGTGCCAGCAGCTTATGGGGGGCCGGCTTAGCGGGTCGGGGAGAGACCCAGTACTTC
CDR3aa: CASSLWGAGLAGRGETQYF
abundance: .
v_gene: TRBV7-3
d_gene: .
j_gene: TRBJ2-5

CDR3nt: TGCGCCAGCAGCTTGGATCCGGGGAGCTATGGCTACACCTTC
CDR3aa: CASSLDPGSYGYTF
abundance: few
v_gene: TRBV5-1
d_gene: .
j_gene: TRBJ1-2

CDR3nt: TGTGCCAGCAGTTTCTGGACAGTGAACACCGGGGAGCTGTTTTTT
CDR3aa: CASSFWTVNTGELFF
abundance: .
v_gene: TRBV28
d_gene: .
j_gene: TRBJ2-2

CDR3nt: TGTGCCAGCAGCCGAGACAGGGGGAAAGCTTTCTTT
CDR3aa: CASSRDRGKAFF
abundance: .
v_gene: TRBV11-2
d_gene: TRBD1
j_gene: TRBJ1-1